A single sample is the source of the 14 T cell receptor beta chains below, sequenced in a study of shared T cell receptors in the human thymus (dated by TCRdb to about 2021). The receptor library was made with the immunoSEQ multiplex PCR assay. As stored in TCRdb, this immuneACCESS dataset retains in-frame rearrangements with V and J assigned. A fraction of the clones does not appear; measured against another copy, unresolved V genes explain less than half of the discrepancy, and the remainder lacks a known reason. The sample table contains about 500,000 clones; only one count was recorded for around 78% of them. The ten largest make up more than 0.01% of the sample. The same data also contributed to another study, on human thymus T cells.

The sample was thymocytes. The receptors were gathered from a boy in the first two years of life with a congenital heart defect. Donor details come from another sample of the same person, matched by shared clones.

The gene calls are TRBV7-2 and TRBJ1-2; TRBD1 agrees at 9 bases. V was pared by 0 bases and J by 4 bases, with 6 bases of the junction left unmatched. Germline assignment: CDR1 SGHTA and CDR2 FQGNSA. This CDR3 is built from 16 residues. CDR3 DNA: TGTGCCAGCAGCTTAGCGGGGACAGGGACTGTCTATGGCTACACCTTC. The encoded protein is CASSLAGTGTVYGYTF.

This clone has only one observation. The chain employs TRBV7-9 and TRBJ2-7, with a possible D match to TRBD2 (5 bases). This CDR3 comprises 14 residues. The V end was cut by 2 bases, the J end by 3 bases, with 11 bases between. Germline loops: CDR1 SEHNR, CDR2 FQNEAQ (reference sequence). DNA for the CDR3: TGTGCCAGCAGCTTATCGGGGAGAAACTACGAGCAGTACTTC. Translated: CASSLSGRNYEQYF. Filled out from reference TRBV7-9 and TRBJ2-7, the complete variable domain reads DTGVSQNPRHKITKRGQNVTFRCDPISEHNRLYWYRQTLGQGPEFLTYFQNEAQLEKSRLLSDRFSAERPKGSFSTLEIQRTEQGDSAMYLCASSLSGRNYEQYFGPGTRLTVT.

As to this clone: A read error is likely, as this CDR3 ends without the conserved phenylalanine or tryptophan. The CDR3 DNA sequence: TGTGCCAGCAGCTTAGGGACTAGCGGGAGCCCCTACGAGCAGTACCTC. Its translation: CASSLGTSGSPYEQYL. The rearrangement uses TRBV7-2 and TRBJ2-7, with 13 bases lining up with TRBD2. This CDR3 comprises 16 residues. Germline CDR1 and CDR2: SGHTA and FQGNSA. Trimming cost V 1 base and J 2 bases; bases outside gene matches: 2.

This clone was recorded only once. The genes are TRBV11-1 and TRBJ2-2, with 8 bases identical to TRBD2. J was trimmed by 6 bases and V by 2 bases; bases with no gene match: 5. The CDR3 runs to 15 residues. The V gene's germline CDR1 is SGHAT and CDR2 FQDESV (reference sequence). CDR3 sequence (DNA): TGTGCCAGCAGCTTACGAGCGGGAGTAGCCGGGGAGCTGTTTTTT. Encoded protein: CASSLRAGVAGELFF.

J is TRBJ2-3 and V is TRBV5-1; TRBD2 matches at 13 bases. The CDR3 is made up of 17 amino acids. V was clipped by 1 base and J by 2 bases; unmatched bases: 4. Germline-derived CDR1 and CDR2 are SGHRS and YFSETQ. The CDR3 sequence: CASSLSTSGRSTDTQYF. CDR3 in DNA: TGCGCCAGCAGCTTGTCGACTAGCGGGAGGTCCACAGATACGCAGTATTTT.

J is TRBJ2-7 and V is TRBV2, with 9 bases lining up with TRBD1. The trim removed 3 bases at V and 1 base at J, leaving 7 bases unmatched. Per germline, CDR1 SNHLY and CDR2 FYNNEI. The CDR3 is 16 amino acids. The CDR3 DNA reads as TGTGCCAGCAGTGAGCCGATACAGGGGGCATCCTACGAGCAGTACTTC. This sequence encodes CASSEPIQGASYEQYF.

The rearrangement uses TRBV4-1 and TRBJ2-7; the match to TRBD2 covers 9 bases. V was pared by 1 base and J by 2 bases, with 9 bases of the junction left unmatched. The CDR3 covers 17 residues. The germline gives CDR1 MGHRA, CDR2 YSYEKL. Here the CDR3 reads CASSQGVSGRTPYEQYF. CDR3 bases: TGCGCCAGCAGCCAAGGGGTAAGCGGGAGGACCCCCTACGAGCAGTACTTC.

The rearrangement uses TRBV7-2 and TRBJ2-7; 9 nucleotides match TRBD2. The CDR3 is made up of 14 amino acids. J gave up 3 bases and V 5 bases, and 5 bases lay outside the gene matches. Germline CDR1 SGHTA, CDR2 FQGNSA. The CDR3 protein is CASSERLAVYEQYF. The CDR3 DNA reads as TGTGCCAGCAGCGAACGACTAGCGGTCTACGAGCAGTACTTC.

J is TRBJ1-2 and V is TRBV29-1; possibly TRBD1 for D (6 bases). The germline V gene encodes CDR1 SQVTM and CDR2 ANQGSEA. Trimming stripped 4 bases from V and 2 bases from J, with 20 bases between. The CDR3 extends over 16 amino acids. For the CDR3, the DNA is TGCAGCGTTGCGGCGGACAGTCCAGGCCCAAACTATGGCTACACCTTC. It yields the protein CSVAADSPGPNYGYTF.

This chain's CDR3 is CASSSLDKREAVYEQYF. The CDR3 DNA reads TGTGCCAGCAGTTCATTAGATAAGCGGGAGGCTGTCTACGAGCAGTACTTC. V and J are TRBV27 and TRBJ2-7, with 9 positions matching TRBD2. Germline V CDR1 and CDR2: MNHEY, SMNVEV (reference sequence). Trimming cost V 4 bases and J 3 bases; bases outside gene matches: 13. This CDR3 spans 17 amino acids.

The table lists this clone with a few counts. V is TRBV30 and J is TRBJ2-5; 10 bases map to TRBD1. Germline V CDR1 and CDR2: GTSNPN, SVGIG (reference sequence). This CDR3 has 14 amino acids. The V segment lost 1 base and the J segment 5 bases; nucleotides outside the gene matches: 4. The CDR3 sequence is CAWSDRDRGETQYF. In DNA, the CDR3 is TGTGCCTGGAGTGACCGGGACAGGGGTGAGACCCAGTACTTC.

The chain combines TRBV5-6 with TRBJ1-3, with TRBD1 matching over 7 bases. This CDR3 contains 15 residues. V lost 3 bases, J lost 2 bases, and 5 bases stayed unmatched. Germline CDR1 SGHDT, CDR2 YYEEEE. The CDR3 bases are TGTGCCAGCAGCTGGGACAGCGAACCTGGAAACACCATATATTTT. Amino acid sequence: CASSWDSEPGNTIYF.

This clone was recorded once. The CDR3 loop reads CSGTGGTEQYF. The CDR3 nucleotides read TGCAGCGGGACAGGGGGAACCGAGCAGTACTTC. The chain is built from TRBV29-1 and TRBJ2-7, with 10 bases lining up with TRBD1. V trimming: 7 bases; J trimming: 6 bases; junction bases outside the gene matches: 3. Germline lookup yields CDR1 SQVTM and CDR2 ANQGSEA. CDR3 length equals 11 residues.

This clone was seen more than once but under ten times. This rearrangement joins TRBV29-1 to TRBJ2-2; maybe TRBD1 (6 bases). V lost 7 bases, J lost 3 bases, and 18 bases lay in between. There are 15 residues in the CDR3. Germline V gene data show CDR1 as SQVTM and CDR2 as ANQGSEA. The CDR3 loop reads CSAGQGQPYTGELFF. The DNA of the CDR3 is TGCAGCGCAGGGCAGGGACAACCTTACACCGGGGAGCTGTTTTTT.